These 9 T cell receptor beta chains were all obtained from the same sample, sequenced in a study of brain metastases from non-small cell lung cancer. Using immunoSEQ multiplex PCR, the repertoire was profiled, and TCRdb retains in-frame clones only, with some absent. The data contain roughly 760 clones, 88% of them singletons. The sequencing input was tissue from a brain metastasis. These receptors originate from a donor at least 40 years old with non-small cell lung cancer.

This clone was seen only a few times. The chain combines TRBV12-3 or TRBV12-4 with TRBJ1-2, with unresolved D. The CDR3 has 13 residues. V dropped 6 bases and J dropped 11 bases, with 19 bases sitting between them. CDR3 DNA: TGTGCCAGCAGCGAGACCGCCCCACCCGGTTACACCTTC. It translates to CASSETAPPGYTF.

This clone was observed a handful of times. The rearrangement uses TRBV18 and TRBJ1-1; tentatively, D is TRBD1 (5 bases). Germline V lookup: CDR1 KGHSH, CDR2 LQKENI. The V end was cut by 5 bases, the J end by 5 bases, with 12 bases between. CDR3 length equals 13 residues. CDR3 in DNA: TGTGCCAGCTCAGCCCAGGGAAGAACTGAAGCTTTCTTT. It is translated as CASSAQGRTEAFF.

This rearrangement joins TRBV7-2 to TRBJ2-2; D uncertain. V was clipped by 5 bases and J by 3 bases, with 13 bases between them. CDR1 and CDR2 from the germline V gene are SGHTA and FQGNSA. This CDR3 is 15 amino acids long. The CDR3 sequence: CASSPYRPDTGELFF. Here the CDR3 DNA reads TGTGCCAGCAGCCCCTATAGGCCGGACACCGGGGAGCTGTTTTTT.

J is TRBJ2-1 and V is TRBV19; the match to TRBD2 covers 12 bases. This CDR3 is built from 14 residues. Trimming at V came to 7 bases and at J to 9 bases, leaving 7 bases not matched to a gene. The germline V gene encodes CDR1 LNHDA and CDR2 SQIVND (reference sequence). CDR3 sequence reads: CASTVGLAGGEQFF. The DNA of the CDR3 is TGTGCCAGTACCGTGGGACTAGCGGGTGGTGAGCAGTTCTTC. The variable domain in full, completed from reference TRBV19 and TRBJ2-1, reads DGGITQSPKYLFRKEGQNVTLSCEQNLNHDAMYWYRQDPGQGLRLIYYSQIVNDFQKGDIAEGYSVSREKKESFPLTVTSAQKNPTAFYLCASTVGLAGGEQFFGPGTRLTVL.

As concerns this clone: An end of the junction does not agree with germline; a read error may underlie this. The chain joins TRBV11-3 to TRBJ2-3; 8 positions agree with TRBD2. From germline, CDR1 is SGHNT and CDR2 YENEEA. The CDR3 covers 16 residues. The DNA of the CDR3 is TGTACCAGCAGCCTCTTTTTCGGGGGGGCTACAGATACGCAGTATTTT. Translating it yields CTSSLFFGGATDTQYF.

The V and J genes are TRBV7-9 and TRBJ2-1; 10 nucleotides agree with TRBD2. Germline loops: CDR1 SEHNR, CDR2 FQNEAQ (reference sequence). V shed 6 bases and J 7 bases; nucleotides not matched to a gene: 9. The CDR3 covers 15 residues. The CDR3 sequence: CASSPSGGARNEQFF. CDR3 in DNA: TGTGCCAGCAGTCCCAGCGGGGGGGCCCGGAATGAGCAGTTCTTC.

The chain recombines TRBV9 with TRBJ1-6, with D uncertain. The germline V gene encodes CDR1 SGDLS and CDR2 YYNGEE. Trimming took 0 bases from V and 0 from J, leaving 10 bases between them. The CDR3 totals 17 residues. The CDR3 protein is CASSVGVGVSYNSPLHF. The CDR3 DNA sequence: TGTGCCAGCAGCGTAGGGGTTGGGGTCTCCTATAATTCACCCCTCCACTTT.

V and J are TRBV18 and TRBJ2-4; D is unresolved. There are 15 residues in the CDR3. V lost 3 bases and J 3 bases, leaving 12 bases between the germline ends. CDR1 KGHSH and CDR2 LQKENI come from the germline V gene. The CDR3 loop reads CASSPDQSVKNIQYF. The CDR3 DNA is TGTGCCAGCTCACCCGATCAGTCGGTCAAAAACATTCAGTACTTC.

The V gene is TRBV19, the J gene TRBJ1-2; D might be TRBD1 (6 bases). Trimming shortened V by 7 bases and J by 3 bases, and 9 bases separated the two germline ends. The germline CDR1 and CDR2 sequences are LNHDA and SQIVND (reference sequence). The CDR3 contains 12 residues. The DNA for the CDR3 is TGTGCCAGTAAGAGACAGGACTATGGCTACACCTTC. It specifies CASKRQDYGYTF.